Listed below are T cell receptor beta chains from one sample, sequenced in a study of shared clonotypes between healthy human individuals. Libraries were prepared by immunoSEQ multiplex PCR; TCRdb keeps only in-frame clonotypes and omits some of them. The sample records roughly 300,000 clones, roughly 84% being singletons. The sample taken for sequencing was memory CD8+ T cells sorted from blood. Every receptor here comes from a man in his late teens or twenties in good health. Both conserved end residues are part of each CDR3. D genes are given only for firm matches. Rows give clone size only sometimes, using once, few, many, or a class for an expanded clone.

clone size	D gene	V gene	J gene	CDR3 DNA	CDR3 protein
-	-	TRBV4-2	TRBJ2-4	TGTGCCAGCAGCCAGCCGGGCCCCGCCATAGCCAAAAACATTCAGTACTTC	CASSQPGPAIAKNIQYF
-	-	TRBV5-6	TRBJ1-2	TGTGCCAGCAGGGGGGACTCTGAGGACTATGGCTACACCTTC	CASRGDSEDYGYTF
-	-	TRBV15	TRBJ2-7	TGTGCCACCAGCAGGAGGACGGGAGCCTACGAGCAGTACTTC	CATSRRTGAYEQYF
once	TRBD2	TRBV5-1	TRBJ2-7	TGCGCCAGCAGGTTAGCGGGGGGTGTGTCCTACGAGCAGTACTTC	CASRLAGGVSYEQYF
-	-	TRBV7-9	TRBJ2-1	TGTGCCAGCACCTTCATCCCCGACAATGAGCAGTTCTTC	CASTFIPDNEQFF
-	-	TRBV9	TRBJ2-3	TGTGCCAGCAGCGTAGAGGGCGCCACTAGCACAGATACGCAGTATTTT	CASSVEGATSTDTQYF
-	-	TRBV7-8	TRBJ1-1	TGTGCCAGCAGCTTAGGAATGGGGAAGAACACTGAAGCTTTCTTT	CASSLGMGKNTEAFF
-	TRBD1	TRBV6-6	TRBJ1-5	TGTGCCAGCAGCAAACAGGGGTCCTCCGCAACCCAGCATTTT	CASSKQGSSATQHF
-	TRBD2	TRBV29-1	TRBJ2-1	TGCAGCGTTGATGGACTAGCGGACTACAATGAGCAGTTCTTC	CSVDGLADYNEQFF
once	TRBD1	TRBV7-6	TRBJ2-7	TGTGCCAGCAGCCTAAGACAGGGCCCCTACGAGCAGTACTTC	CASSLRQGPYEQYF
once	TRBD1	TRBV7-3	TRBJ2-7	TGTGCCAGCAGCTGGGGACAGGGGCCGACCTACGAGCAGTACTTC	CASSWGQGPTYEQYF
-	-	TRBV4-2	TRBJ2-5	TGTGCCAGCAGCCAAGGCGTCTTAGAGACCCAGTACTTC	CASSQGVLETQYF
-	TRBD2	TRBV2	TRBJ2-1	TGTGCCAGCAGTGAACTCAGACTAGCGGGGACGGCCTGGACCGACAATGAGCAGTTCTTC	CASSELRLAGTAWTDNEQFF
-	-	TRBV27	TRBJ1-1	TGTGCCAGTAAAACCAGGGACATGAACACTGAAGCTTTCTTT	CASKTRDMNTEAFF
-	-	TRBV5-7	TRBJ2-7	TGTGCCAGCAGCTTTGGCCGTTGCTACGAGCAGTACTTC	CASSFGRCYEQYF
-	-	TRBV6-5	TRBJ1-1	TGTGCCAGCAGCCAGGCCATAATGAACACTGAAGCTTTCTTT	CASSQAIMNTEAFF
-	-	TRBV4-1	TRBJ2-7	TGCGCCAGCAGCCAAGTGATAGCGGCTTCCTACGAGCAGTACTTC	CASSQVIAASYEQYF
-	-	TRBV14	TRBJ2-7	TGTGCCAGCAGCCAAACCCCCACTTGGGAGGATTACGAGCAGTACTTC	CASSQTPTWEDYEQYF
-	-	TRBV4-1	TRBJ2-7	TGCGCCAGCAGCCTCCACCCATGGACACCCGTCCCAAAGCAGTACTTC	CASSLHPWTPVPKQYF
-	TRBD2	TRBV7-9	TRBJ2-1	TGTGCCAGCAGCTTACCCTATGGACTAGCGGGGGACAATGAGCAGTTCTTC	CASSLPYGLAGDNEQFF
-	-	TRBV7-9	TRBJ1-1	TGTGCCAGCAGCTTAGAAACCGGGGGCCACACTGAAGCTTTCTTT	CASSLETGGHTEAFF
-	-	TRBV11-2	TRBJ1-2	TGTGCCAGCAGACCCGCAGGGTTTGAGGGCTACACCTTC	CASRPAGFEGYTF
-	TRBD1	TRBV10-1	TRBJ2-7	TGCGCCAGCAGTGAGGGGACAGGGTCCTACGAGCAGTACTTC	CASSEGTGSYEQYF
-	-	TRBV21-1	TRBJ2-6	TGTGCCAGCAGCGCAAGTATAGCTACACAAAGTCGGGCCAACGTCCTGACTTTC	CASSASIATQSRANVLTF
-	TRBD2	TRBV29-1	TRBJ2-5	TGCAGCGTTGAGGGCCTAGCGGGGAAAGAGACCCAGTACTTC	CSVEGLAGKETQYF
-	TRBD2	TRBV2	TRBJ2-1	TGTGCCAGCAGTGCGGCCGGGACTAGCGGGTACAATGAGCAGTTCTTC	CASSAAGTSGYNEQFF
-	-	TRBV5-1	TRBJ1-5	TGCGCCAGCAGCTCGGGGGGCGCCTACTATAGCAATCAGCCCCAGCATTTT	CASSSGGAYYSNQPQHF
-	TRBD1	TRBV7-8	TRBJ2-7	TGTGCCAGCAGCTTCATTCTACAATCCGGGACAGGGAGCTCCTACGAGCAGTACTTC	CASSFILQSGTGSSYEQYF
few	-	TRBV5-6	TRBJ1-3	TGTGCCAGCCGGGCTCGGGGGGCTGCTGGAAACACCATATATTTT	CASRARGAAGNTIYF
-	-	TRBV4-2	TRBJ1-2	TGTGCCAGCAGCCCGACCCTTAACTATGGCTACACCTTC	CASSPTLNYGYTF